This T cell receptor beta chain was sequenced for a study of shared clonotypes between healthy human individuals. Background on the study: The study used three CD4 naive, three CD4 memory, two CD8 naive and one CD8 memory plate per donor. Whole-study findings and limits: Relative to their counterparts shared across all four donors, non-shared clonotypes exhibited diminished generation probabilities.

CDR3 size: 17 residues. V gave up 0 bases and J gave up 4 bases; unmatched junction bases: 11. Looked up from germline, CDR1 is LNHNV and CDR2 is YYDKDF (reference sequence). The table came from immunoSEQ multiplex PCR; TCRdb's copy has only in-frame clones and leaves some out. This sample has around 980,000 clones, with about 84% found just once. Details on this clone: Its target is unknown.

The clonotype comes from a man between 18 and 35 years old in good health. Some clones in this sample may be carry-over from other donors' samples. J is TRBJ1-2 and V is TRBV15; 7 bases are a match to TRBD1. Sequenced material: memory CD4+ T cells from PBMCs. Subset reported: CD45RA-negative fraction. DNA for the CDR3: TGTGCCACCAGCAGAGATCTCCCGACAGGGAGGGCCTATGGCTACACCTTC. It translates to CATSRDLPTGRAYGYTF.